This T cell receptor beta chain was identified in a study of T cell responses to AZD1222 COVID-19 vaccine. On this clone: What it binds is not known.

Regarding the study as a whole: Within unmutated variant regions lay the reported targets of nearly half of spike-specific TCRs. Regions 160-218 and 743-854 held dominance among vaccine-associated CD4 TCRs, which spanned spike. Only a handful of AZD1222 recipients, several in all, had baseline seropositivity.

Libraries were prepared by immunoSEQ multiplex PCR; TCRdb keeps only in-frame clonotypes and omits some of them. The sample records fewer than 120,000 clones, 70% to 90% being singletons. Trimming took 10 bases from V and 2 from J, leaving 18 bases between them. Germline lookup yields CDR1 SGHTA and CDR2 FQGNSA. The length of the CDR3 is 14 residues. This receptor was taken from an adult in good health. This sample comprised peripheral blood, obtained on day 0 of AZD1222 vaccination. The V gene is TRBV7-2, the J gene TRBJ2-7; possible D gene TRBD2, 5 bases. CDR3 DNA sequence: TGTGCCACCTCAAGCGGCTACCAACCCTACGAGCAGTACTTC. Its translation: CATSSGYQPYEQYF.